Each of the 20 T cell receptor beta chains below was sequenced from the same sample in a study of blood T cell repertoires in COVID-19. The repertoire was sequenced with immunoSEQ multiplex PCR; TCRdb's copy has only in-frame clones and lacks some. The top ten clones hold about 3% of a sample with about 260,000 clones, 88% of them seen once. The sequenced sample consisted of PBMCs or T cells enriched from blood (not recorded which). Receptors originate from a woman between 50 and 59 years old who had recovered from COVID-19.

Of note for this clone: Mismatch with germline at one junction end may stem from a read error. The J gene is TRBJ2-1, the V gene TRBV7-7; 10 bases match TRBD1. Germline V gene lookup returns CDR1 SSHAT and CDR2 FNYEAQ (reference sequence). CDR3 length equals 15 residues. The CDR3, as DNA: TGTGCTAGCAGCTTTAGGACAGGGGGGATCAATGAGCAGTTCTTC. Protein: CASSFRTGGINEQFF.

This sequence joins TRBV28 and TRBJ2-7; unclear D gene. V lost 6 bases to trimming and J lost 7 bases, with 13 bases between them. Per the germline V gene, CDR1 is MDHEN and CDR2 is SYDVKM. This CDR3 is 12 amino acids long. The CDR3 region is CASSTPGREQYF. CDR3 DNA: TGTGCCAGCAGCACGCCCGGTCGGGAGCAGTACTTC.

V and J are TRBV7-8 and TRBJ1-2; D is undetermined. Trimming pared 1 base from V and 2 bases from J, leaving 8 bases between. Germline V gives CDR1 SGHVS, CDR2 FQNEAQ. The CDR3 loop spans 14 amino acids. The DNA for the CDR3 is TGTGCCAGCAGCTTAGTTAACGGGAACTATGGCTACACCTTC. Its translation: CASSLVNGNYGYTF.

Concerning this clone: Other DNA sequences in this sample translate to the same CDR3. The rearrangement joins TRBV6-5 to TRBJ1-5, with D perhaps matching TRBD1 (5 bases). The CDR3 runs to 15 residues. Trimming shortened V by 5 bases and J by 3 bases, and 14 bases separated the two germline ends. The germline CDR1 and CDR2 sequences are MNHEY and SVGAGI. In nucleotides, the CDR3 is TGTGCCAGCAGTCGCGACAGAGGATCCAATCAGCCCCAGCATTTT. Amino acids: CASSRDRGSNQPQHF.

This chain connects TRBV28 to TRBJ1-1; TRBD1 matches 8 bases. The CDR3 length is 12 residues. CDR1 is MDHEN, CDR2 SYDVKM, per germline. With 5 bases clipped from V and 8 bases from J, the junction kept 4 bases outside the gene matches. This chain's CDR3 is CASSEGTGEAFF. The DNA of the CDR3 is TGTGCCAGCAGTGAGGGGACAGGAGAAGCTTTCTTT. The variable domain in full, with the rest retrieved from reference TRBV28 and TRBJ1-1, is DVKVTQSSRYLVKRTGEKVFLECVQDMDHENMFWYRQDPGLGLRLIYFSYDVKMKEKGDIPEGYSVSREKKERFSLILESASTNQTSMYLCASSEGTGEAFFGQGTRLTVV.

V and J are TRBV27 and TRBJ1-5, with 7 bases matching TRBD1. CDR3 length: 16 residues. With 0 bases clipped from V and 2 bases from J, the junction kept 4 bases outside the gene matches. Germline values: CDR1 MNHEY, CDR2 SMNVEV (reference sequence). The CDR3 reads CASSLSPTGRNQPQHF. The DNA of the CDR3 is TGTGCCAGCAGTTTATCACCGACAGGGCGCAATCAGCCCCAGCATTTT.

The chain joins TRBV18 to TRBJ2-4; no clear D. V shed 2 bases and J shed 1 base, with 18 bases lying between them. The CDR3 sequence is 18 residues long. The germline gives CDR1 KGHSH, CDR2 LQKENI. CDR3 nucleotides: TGTGCCAGCTCACCATTAGATTTTTCAACTTCGGCCAAAAACATTCAGTACTTC. Amino acids: CASSPLDFSTSAKNIQYF. Supplemented by reference TRBV18 and TRBJ2-4, the full variable domain reads NAGVMQNPRHLVRRRGQEARLRCSPMKGHSHVYWYRQLPEEGLKFMVYLQKENIIDESGMPKERFSAEFPKEGPSILRIQQVVRGDSAAYFCASSPLDFSTSAKNIQYFGAGTRLSVL.

The J gene is TRBJ2-1, the V gene TRBV28, with 11 positions matching TRBD2. This CDR3 comprises 15 residues. Germline CDR1 and CDR2: MDHEN and SYDVKM. With V trimmed by 7 bases and J by 7 bases, 9 bases remained unmatched. CDR3 residues: CASNLAGGVLNEQFF. The DNA for the CDR3 is TGTGCCAGCAACCTAGCGGGAGGAGTTCTTAATGAGCAGTTCTTC.

The V and J genes are TRBV7-2 and TRBJ2-3; 11 bases line up with TRBD2. Trimming took 5 bases from V and 2 from J; bases not matched to a gene: 6. Looked up from germline, CDR1 is SGHTA and CDR2 is FQGNSA. CDR3 length: 16 residues. The CDR3 loop reads CASSGGTSGLTDTQYF. As DNA, the CDR3 is TGTGCCAGCAGCGGGGGGACTAGCGGACTCACAGATACGCAGTATTTT.

The V call is TRBV27, the J call TRBJ1-3; D perhaps matches TRBD1 (5 bases). V shed 8 bases and J shed 2 bases, with 13 bases lying between them. CDR3 size: 14 residues. Germline V gene sequence: CDR1 MNHEY, CDR2 SMNVEV (reference sequence). DNA for the CDR3: TGTGCCAGCCAATCGGGGGGGACTGGAAACACCATATATTTT. It specifies CASQSGGTGNTIYF.

The J gene is TRBJ2-7, the V gene TRBV9, with 8 positions matching TRBD2. With V trimmed by 0 bases and J by 5 bases, 7 bases remained unmatched. The CDR3 covers 15 residues. Germline CDR1 and CDR2: SGDLS and YYNGEE. The CDR3 sequence is CASSVGSGRSDEQYF. CDR3 coding DNA: TGTGCCAGCAGCGTAGGGAGCGGGAGAAGCGACGAGCAGTACTTC.

The chain is built from TRBV5-1 and TRBJ2-5, with TRBD1 identical over 10 bases. Trimming removed 9 bases from V and 4 bases from J; junction bases left unmatched: 12. Looked up from germline, CDR1 is SGHRS and CDR2 is YFSETQ. The CDR3 contains 15 residues. The CDR3 sequence: CATGWDRGRGETQYF. Here the CDR3 DNA reads TGCGCCACCGGATGGGACAGGGGTCGAGGAGAGACCCAGTACTTC.

The chain combines TRBV7-2 with TRBJ1-5; D is uncertain. The germline V gene has CDR1 SGHTA and CDR2 FQGNSA. V lost 0 bases and J lost 7, with 10 bases in between. This CDR3 comprises 14 residues. CDR3 region: CASSLAATGQPQHF. Written as DNA, the CDR3 is TGTGCCAGCAGCTTAGCCGCAACGGGGCAGCCCCAGCATTTT.

The sample holds one count of this clone. V and J are TRBV4-3 and TRBJ1-1; 7 bases line up with TRBD1. Germline lookup yields CDR1 LGHNA and CDR2 YSLEER. CDR3 size: 15 residues. With 5 bases clipped from V and 1 base from J, the junction kept 7 bases outside the gene matches. The CDR3 nucleotides are TGCGCCAGCAGCATGTTGACAGGGCGGAACACTGAAGCTTTCTTT. Residues: CASSMLTGRNTEAFF.

As to this clone: Other DNA sequences of this sample code for an identical CDR3. This chain connects TRBV5-1 to TRBJ2-1; D is ambiguous. Trimming stripped 4 bases from V and 6 bases from J, with 8 bases between. Germline V gene sequence: CDR1 SGHRS, CDR2 YFSETQ. There are 12 residues in the CDR3. CDR3 amino acids: CASSLPSNEQFF. The CDR3 nucleotides are TGCGCCAGCAGCCTCCCCTCCAATGAGCAGTTCTTC.

V is TRBV7-9 and J is TRBJ1-6; 8 nucleotides match TRBD1. V lost 5 bases to trimming and J lost 9 bases; unmatched junction nucleotides: 6. The CDR3 is made up of 14 amino acids. Germline V CDR1 and CDR2: SEHNR, FQNEAQ (reference sequence). The CDR3 spells CASSPRQGTSPLHF. In nucleotides, the CDR3 is TGTGCCAGCAGCCCCCGACAGGGGACTTCACCCCTCCACTTT.

The rearrangement uses TRBV5-1 and TRBJ1-1, with 7 bases that match TRBD1. CDR3 length equals 14 residues. Germline CDR1 SGHRS, CDR2 YFSETQ. The V and J ends lost 0 bases and 6 bases, in that order; junction bases with no gene match: 5. The CDR3 nucleotides are TGCGCCAGCAGCTTGGAGACAGGGCGGGCTGAAGCTTTCTTT. Protein product: CASSLETGRAEAFF.

The J gene is TRBJ1-5, the V gene TRBV24-1, with 10 bases that match TRBD1. Losses at the gene ends were 8 bases for V and 1 base for J; bases not matched to a gene: 7. From germline, CDR1 is KGHDR and CDR2 SFDVKD. The CDR3 spans 16 residues. The CDR3 nucleotides read TGTGCCACCAACGACCGGGGACAGGGGAGCAATCAGCCCCAGCATTTT. It is translated as CATNDRGQGSNQPQHF.

This chain connects TRBV3-1 (or the pseudogene TRBV3-2) to TRBJ2-7; 13 bases align to TRBD2. The junction had 1 base not matched to a gene; V was cut back by 0 bases and J by 2 bases. Per germline, CDR1 LGHDT and CDR2 YNNKEL (reference sequence). The CDR3 extends over 16 amino acids. Here the CDR3 reads CASSQDTSGGAYEQYF. CDR3 sequence (DNA): TGTGCCAGCAGCCAAGATACTAGCGGGGGGGCCTACGAGCAGTACTTC.

The V call is TRBV7-3, the J call TRBJ2-5, with unresolved D. From germline, CDR1 is SGHTA and CDR2 FQGTGA. CDR3 size: 11 residues. Trimming shortened V by 4 bases and J by 4 bases, and 4 bases separated the two germline ends. The DNA of the CDR3 is TGTGCCAGCAGCTCCGGAGAGACCCAGTACTTC. The encoded protein is CASSSGETQYF.